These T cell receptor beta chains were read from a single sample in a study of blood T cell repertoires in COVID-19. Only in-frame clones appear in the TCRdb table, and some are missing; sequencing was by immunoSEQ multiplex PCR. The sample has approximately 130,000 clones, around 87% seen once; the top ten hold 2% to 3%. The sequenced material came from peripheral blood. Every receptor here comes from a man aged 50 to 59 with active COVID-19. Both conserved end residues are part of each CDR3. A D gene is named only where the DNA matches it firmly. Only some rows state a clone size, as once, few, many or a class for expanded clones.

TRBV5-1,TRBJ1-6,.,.,TGCGCCAGCAGTTGGCGGGCGTACTATAATTCACCCCTCCACTTT,CASSWRAYYNSPLHF
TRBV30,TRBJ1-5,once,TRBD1,TGTGCCTGGAGTATGACAGGGGGTAATCAGCCCCAGCATTTT,CAWSMTGGNQPQHF
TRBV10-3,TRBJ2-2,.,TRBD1,TGTGCCATCAGTGATGACGCAGGGGGCAGGGAGCTGTTTTTT,CAISDDAGGRELFF
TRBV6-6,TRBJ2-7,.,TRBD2,TGTGCCAGCAGCAACCGTGGTAGCGGGAGGAACGAGCAGTACTTC,CASSNRGSGRNEQYF
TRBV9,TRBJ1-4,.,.,TGTGCCAGCCGGGGGGGGCAAGGTGAAAAACTGTTTTTT,CASRGGQGEKLFF
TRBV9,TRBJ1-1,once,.,TGTGCCAGCAGCGGGGGGCGGTTGGTCACTGAAGCTTTCTTT,CASSGGRLVTEAFF
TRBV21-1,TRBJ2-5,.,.,TGTGCCAGCAACTCCCCACGGGGGGGCAAGACCCAGTACTTC,CASNSPRGGKTQYF
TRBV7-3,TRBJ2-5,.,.,TGTGCCAGCAGCTTAACGACAGTCGCGACCCAGTACTTC,CASSLTTVATQYF
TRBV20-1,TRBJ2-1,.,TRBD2,TGCAGTGCTAGTATCCTTAGAATTCCTAGCGGGGGGTACTCCTACAATGAGCAGTTCTTC,CSASILRIPSGGYSYNEQFF
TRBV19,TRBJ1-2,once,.,TGTGCCAGTAGTATGAGCGGAACGGATTATGGCTACACCTTC,CASSMSGTDYGYTF
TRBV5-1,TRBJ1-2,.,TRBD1,TGCGCCAGCAGCCCGGACAGGATGAGTGGCTACACCTTC,CASSPDRMSGYTF
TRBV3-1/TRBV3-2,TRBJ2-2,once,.,TGTGCCAGCAGCCAAGCAAGGACAGCCGGGGAGCTGTTTTTT,CASSQARTAGELFF
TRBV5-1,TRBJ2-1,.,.,TGCGCCAGCGCTACCAGGGGCAGCTCCTACAATGAGCAGTTCTTC,CASATRGSSYNEQFF
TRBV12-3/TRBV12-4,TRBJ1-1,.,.,TGTGCCAGCACCCATCGGCGGCTTGAGGCTTTCTTT,CASTHRRLEAFF
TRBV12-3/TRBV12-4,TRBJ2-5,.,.,TGTGCCAGCAGTGGACGGCGGGAAGAGACCCAGTACTTC,CASSGRREETQYF
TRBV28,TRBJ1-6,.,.,TGTGCCAGCAGTTTATCCAGTCGCAATTCACCCCTCCACTTT,CASSLSSRNSPLHF
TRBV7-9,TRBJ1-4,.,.,TGTGCCAGCAGCTTCGCCGGGACACCTGAAAAACTGTTTTTT,CASSFAGTPEKLFF
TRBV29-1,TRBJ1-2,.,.,TGCAGCGTTAAAGGCGGAACCCACTATGGCTACACCTTC,CSVKGGTHYGYTF
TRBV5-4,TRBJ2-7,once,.,TGTGCCAGCAGCTCGTCCGGGACTCAATACGAGCAGTACTTC,CASSSSGTQYEQYF
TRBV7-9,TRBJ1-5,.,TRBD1,TGTGCCAGCAGCCCACAGGGGTTCAATCAGCCCCAGCATTTT,CASSPQGFNQPQHF